The rows below give T cell receptor beta chains drawn from one sample of a study of long-term antiretroviral therapy in people with HIV. Clones were read by immunoSEQ multiplex PCR, and TCRdb kept only the in-frame ones, dropping some. The sample holds over 15,000 clones, about 80% seen once. Source: unsorted PBMCs, taken 1.5 years before starting antiretroviral therapy. These receptors came from a woman between 45 and 60 years old with HIV. CDR3s include the opening cysteine and the closing phenylalanine or tryptophan. A D gene is named only where the DNA matches it firmly. Clone size is given for some rows only: seen once, a few or many times, or a class if the clone is expanded.

J | V | D | size | DNA | CDR3
TRBJ1-6 | TRBV9 | TRBD1 | NA | TGTGCCAGCAGCGCCCCCCCTGGACAGGGCAGCTCACCCCTCCACTTT | CASSAPPGQGSSPLHF
TRBJ2-3 | TRBV27 | NA | NA | TGTGCCAGCAGTCCGGACAGAATATCTGATACGCAGTATTTT | CASSPDRISDTQYF
TRBJ1-4 | TRBV29-1 | TRBD1 | NA | TGCAGCGCTATGGGACAGGGGGATGAAAAACTGTTTTTT | CSAMGQGDEKLFF
TRBJ2-3 | TRBV5-1 | NA | NA | TGCGCCAGCAGCTTGGACGCGATACCTAGCACAGATACGCAGTATTTT | CASSLDAIPSTDTQYF
TRBJ1-4 | TRBV10-3 | NA | NA | TGTGCCATCAGTGACCGGACCCTCACGGGGGAAAAACTGTTTTTT | CAISDRTLTGEKLFF
TRBJ2-2 | TRBV4-1 | NA | NA | TGCGCCAGCAGACCAGAGCCCGTTGGAGCCGACGGGGAGCTGTTTTTT | CASRPEPVGADGELFF
TRBJ2-5 | TRBV18 | TRBD1 | NA | TGTGCCAGCTCGTCACAGGGGGAAGAGACCCAGTACTTC | CASSSQGEETQYF
TRBJ1-2 | TRBV7-9 | NA | few | TGTGCCAGCAGGGCCTCGGGGATCTATGGCTACACCTTC | CASRASGIYGYTF
TRBJ1-6 | TRBV19 | NA | NA | TGTGCCAGTTCGAAATACAGGGTAGGGTCACCCCTCCACTTT | CASSKYRVGSPLHF
TRBJ1-3 | TRBV28 | NA | NA | TGTGCCAGCAGTTTTGGGCGGGGTGGAAACACCATATATTTT | CASSFGRGGNTIYF
TRBJ2-3 | TRBV29-1 | TRBD2 | NA | TGCAGCGTTGACGGTACTAGCGCTCCCCCAGATACGCAGTATTTT | CSVDGTSAPPDTQYF
TRBJ2-3 | TRBV6-4 | TRBD2 | once | TGTGCCAGCAGGCCCTCGCTAGCGGGGGGGCTGGATACGCAGTATTTT | CASRPSLAGGLDTQYF
TRBJ2-1 | TRBV10-1 | TRBD2 | NA | TGCGCCAGCAGTGAGTCGCGGGGGGGCCGGTACAATGAGCAGTTCTTC | CASSESRGGRYNEQFF
TRBJ2-1 | TRBV18 | NA | NA | TGTGCCAGCTCACTTGGTGGTGTAGGCAATGAGCAGTTCTTC | CASSLGGVGNEQFF
TRBJ1-2 | TRBV15 | NA | NA | TGTGCCACCAGCAGGACAGTTCAGGGCTACACCTTC | CATSRTVQGYTF
TRBJ2-5 | TRBV19 | TRBD2 | NA | TGTGCCAGTAGCACACGTGGGGGATGGGAGGGAGAGACCCAGTACTTC | CASSTRGGWEGETQYF
TRBJ1-2 | TRBV21-1 | NA | NA | TGTGCCAGCAGCAAAGCCGGGGTCGTCTATGGCTACACCTTC | CASSKAGVVYGYTF
TRBJ1-5 | TRBV27 | NA | NA | TGTGCCAGCAGTTTGGGGGCAGTCGGGCCCCAGCATTTT | CASSLGAVGPQHF
TRBJ2-1 | TRBV4-1 | NA | NA | TGCGCCAGCAGCCAAGATGAGCGGTTTAAGTTCTTC | CASSQDERFKFF
TRBJ2-7 | TRBV20-1 | NA | once | TGCAGTGCCCTCCACCTGAGCGAGCAGTACTTC | CSALHLSEQYF
TRBJ2-2 | TRBV7-8 | TRBD1 | NA | TGTGCCAGCAGCTTTAAGACAGGGGGCTCCGGGGAGCTGTTTTTT | CASSFKTGGSGELFF
TRBJ1-3 | TRBV11-2 | TRBD1 | once | TGTGCCAGCAGCTTAACGACCCCAGGGGGACTTGGAAACACCATATATTTT | CASSLTTPGGLGNTIYF
TRBJ2-2 | TRBV5-6 | NA | once | TGTGCCAGCAGCTTGGCGAGGGCTGACACCGGGGAGCTGTTTTTT | CASSLARADTGELFF
TRBJ1-5 | TRBV27 | TRBD1 | NA | TGTGCCAGCAGTTTATCGGGGGGACAGGGTAGCAATCAGCCCCAGCATTTT | CASSLSGGQGSNQPQHF
TRBJ2-7 | TRBV13 | TRBD1 | NA | TGTGCCAGCAGCTTTGGGACAGGTTTGGGCGAGCAGTACTTC | CASSFGTGLGEQYF
TRBJ2-1 | TRBV11-2 | TRBD2 | NA | TGTGCCAGCAGCTGGGGGGGACTAGCGGTTGGAAATGAGCAGTTCTTC | CASSWGGLAVGNEQFF
TRBJ2-2 | TRBV7-7 | NA | few | TGTGCCAGCAGCTTGAGGAACACCGGGGAGCTGTTTTTT | CASSLRNTGELFF
TRBJ2-2 | TRBV27 | NA | NA | TGTGCCAGCAGTCCAGGTACCGGGGAGCTGTTTTTT | CASSPGTGELFF
TRBJ1-6 | TRBV14 | NA | NA | TGTGCCAGCAGCCAAGGAGCGCTCGGAGGTTCACCCCTCCACTTT | CASSQGALGGSPLHF
TRBJ1-1 | TRBV5-1 | TRBD1 | NA | TGCGCCAGCAGCTTAACATCTGGACAGGCGAACACTGAAGCTTTCTTT | CASSLTSGQANTEAFF
TRBJ2-7 | TRBV30 | TRBD2 | NA | TGTGCCTGGAGTGCTGGGACTAGCGGGCTGGTTGTGAACGAACAGTACTTC | CAWSAGTSGLVVNEQYF
TRBJ2-7 | TRBV7-2 | NA | NA | TGTGCCAGCAGCTTAGCGGGGGCCTACGAGCAGTACTTC | CASSLAGAYEQYF
TRBJ2-3 | TRBV19 | NA | NA | TGTGCCAGCACCACACTAGTTGGTGGCACAGATACGCAGTATTTT | CASTTLVGGTDTQYF
TRBJ2-4 | TRBV2 | NA | few | TGTGCCAGCAGTGCCAACAGGGTGGGGTACTTC | CASSANRVGYF
TRBJ2-1 | TRBV2 | TRBD2 | NA | TGTGCCAGCAGTGTGGCTAGCGGGGGATTCTCGGGAAGGTATGAGCAGTTCTTC | CASSVASGGFSGRYEQFF
TRBJ1-2 | TRBV5-1 | NA | NA | TGCGCCAGCAGCGATGCCGGCGGAGCCTATGGCTACACCTTC | CASSDAGGAYGYTF
TRBJ1-6 | TRBV30 | NA | NA | TGTGCCTGGGCCAGTGAATCCCTCCACTTT | CAWASESLHF